This paragraph reports one T cell receptor beta chain. The antigen is not known. The donors comprised healthy bone marrow donors. This sample is part of a study of cytomegalovirus exposure and HLA in healthy donors. Study-wide findings and caveats: When analyzed later, a missense DCLRE1C variant was found to be linked to TCR beta V- and J-gene trimming. Later analysis found that TCR beta chains associated with HLA were more clonally expanded than other, equally common chains. DRB1 had the most TCR associations and HLA-C the fewest, a later analysis found, with rates varying by HLA locus.

Vbeta (60) and Jbeta (13) primers were used in the PCR. The data were produced by immunoSEQ multiplex PCR, yet TCRdb's version contains in-frame clones alone and is incomplete. The table has more than 80,000 clones, approximately 80% seen once; the top ten hold 3% to 4%. The V gene's germline CDR1 is LNHNV and CDR2 YYDKDF (reference sequence). The CDR3 sequence is 15 residues long. V lost 5 bases and J lost 7, with 17 bases in between. This receptor was taken from a man between 60 and 75 years old in good health and CMV-seronegative. The material sequenced was PBMCs. The V call is TRBV15, the J call TRBJ1-4, with D possibly being TRBD1 (6 bases). CDR3 loop: CATSYPYRAAEKLFF. The DNA of the CDR3 is TGTGCCACCAGCTATCCTTACAGGGCGGCTGAAAAACTGTTTTTT.